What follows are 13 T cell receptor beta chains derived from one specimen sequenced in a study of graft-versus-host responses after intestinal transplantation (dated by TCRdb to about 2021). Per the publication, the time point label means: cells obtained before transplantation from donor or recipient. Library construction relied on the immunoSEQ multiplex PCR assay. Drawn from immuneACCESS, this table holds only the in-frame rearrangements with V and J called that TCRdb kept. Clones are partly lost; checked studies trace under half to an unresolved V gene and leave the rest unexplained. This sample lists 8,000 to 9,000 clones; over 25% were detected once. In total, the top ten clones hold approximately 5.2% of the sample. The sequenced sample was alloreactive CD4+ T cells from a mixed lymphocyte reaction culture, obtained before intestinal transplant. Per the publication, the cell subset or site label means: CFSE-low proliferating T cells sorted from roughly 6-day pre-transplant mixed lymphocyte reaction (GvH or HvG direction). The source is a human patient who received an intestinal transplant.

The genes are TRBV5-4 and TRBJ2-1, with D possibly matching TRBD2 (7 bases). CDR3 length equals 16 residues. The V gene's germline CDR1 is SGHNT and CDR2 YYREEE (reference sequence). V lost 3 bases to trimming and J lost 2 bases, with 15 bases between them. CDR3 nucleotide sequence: TGTGCCAGCAGCTGGGGGGGCGGGGCGGCCTACAATGAGCAGTTCTTC. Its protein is CASSWGGGAAYNEQFF. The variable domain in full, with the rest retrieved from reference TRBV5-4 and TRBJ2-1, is ETGVTQSPTHLIKTRGQQVTLRCSSQSGHNTVSWYQQALGQGPQFIFQYYREEENGRGNFPPRFSGLQFPNYSSELNVNALELDDSALYLCASSWGGGAAYNEQFFGPGTRLTVL.

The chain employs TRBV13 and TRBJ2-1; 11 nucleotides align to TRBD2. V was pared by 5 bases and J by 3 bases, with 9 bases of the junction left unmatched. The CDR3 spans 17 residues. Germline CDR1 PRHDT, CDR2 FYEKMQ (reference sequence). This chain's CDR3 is CASSLLLAGDLYNEQFF. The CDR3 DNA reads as TGTGCCAGCAGCCTCCTACTAGCGGGGGACCTCTACAATGAGCAGTTCTTC.

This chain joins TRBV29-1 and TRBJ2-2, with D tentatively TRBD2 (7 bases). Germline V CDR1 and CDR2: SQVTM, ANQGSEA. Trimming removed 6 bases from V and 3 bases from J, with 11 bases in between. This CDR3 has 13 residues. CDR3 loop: CSVGGRHTGELFF. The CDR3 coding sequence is TGCAGCGTGGGGGGGCGACACACCGGGGAGCTGTTTTTT.

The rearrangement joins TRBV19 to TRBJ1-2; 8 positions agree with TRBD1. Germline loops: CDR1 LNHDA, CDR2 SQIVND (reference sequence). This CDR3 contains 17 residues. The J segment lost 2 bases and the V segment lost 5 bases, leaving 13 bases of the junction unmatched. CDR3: CASSPLPGQGLNYGYTF. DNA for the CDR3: TGTGCCAGTAGTCCACTACCCGGACAGGGACTCAACTATGGCTACACCTTC.

CDR3 sequence: CASSVSGIVPEQFF. For the CDR3, the DNA is TGTGCCAGCAGCGTGAGCGGGATCGTCCCTGAGCAGTTCTTC. V and J are TRBV2 and TRBJ2-1; 7 nucleotides line up with TRBD2. The J segment lost 9 bases and the V segment lost 6 bases, leaving 11 bases of the junction unmatched. Germline CDR1 and CDR2: SNHLY and FYNNEI. The CDR3 totals 14 residues. Combining the CDR3 with reference TRBV2 and TRBJ2-1 gives the whole variable domain EPEVTQTPSHQVTQMGQEVILRCVPISNHLYFYWYRQILGQKVEFLVSFYNNEISEKSEIFDDQFSVERPDGSNFTLKIRSTKLEDSAMYFCASSVSGIVPEQFFGPGTRLTVL.

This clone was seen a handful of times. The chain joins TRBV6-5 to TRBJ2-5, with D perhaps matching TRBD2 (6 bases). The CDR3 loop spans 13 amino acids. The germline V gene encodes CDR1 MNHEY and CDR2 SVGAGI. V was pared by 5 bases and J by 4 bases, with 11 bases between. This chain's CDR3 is CASSTGTLETQYF. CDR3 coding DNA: TGTGCCAGCAGTACCGGGACTCTAGAGACCCAGTACTTC.

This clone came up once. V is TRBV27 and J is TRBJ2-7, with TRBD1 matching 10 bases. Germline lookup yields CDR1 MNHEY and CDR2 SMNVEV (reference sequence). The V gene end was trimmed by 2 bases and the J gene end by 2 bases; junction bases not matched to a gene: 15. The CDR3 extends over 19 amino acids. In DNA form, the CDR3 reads TGTGCCAGCAGTTTAAGGGTCCACCGGGACAGGGGTTTGACCTACGAGCAGTACTTC. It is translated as CASSLRVHRDRGLTYEQYF.

CDR3 DNA: TGTGCCAGCAGCCCCGGAGGGGGCCGGGGGTTTAGGGATACGCAGTATTTT. Its translation is CASSPGGGRGFRDTQYF. This chain uses TRBV11-3 with TRBJ2-3; a possible D gene is TRBD1 (7 bases). With 5 bases removed from V and 6 bases from J, the gap between germline ends came to 24 bases. Germline CDR1 is SGHNT and CDR2 is YENEEA. The CDR3 covers 17 residues.

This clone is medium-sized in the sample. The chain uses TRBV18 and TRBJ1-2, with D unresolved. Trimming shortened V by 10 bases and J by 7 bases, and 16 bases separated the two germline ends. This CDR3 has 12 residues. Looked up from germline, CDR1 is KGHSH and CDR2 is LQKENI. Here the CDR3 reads CATPEVTGGYTF. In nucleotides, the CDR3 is TGTGCCACCCCCGAGGTGACGGGTGGCTACACCTTC. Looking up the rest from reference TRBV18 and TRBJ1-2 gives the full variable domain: NAGVMQNPRHLVRRRGQEARLRCSPMKGHSHVYWYRQLPEEGLKFMVYLQKENIIDESGMPKERFSAEFPKEGPSILRIQQVVRGDSAAYFCATPEVTGGYTFGSGTRLTVV.

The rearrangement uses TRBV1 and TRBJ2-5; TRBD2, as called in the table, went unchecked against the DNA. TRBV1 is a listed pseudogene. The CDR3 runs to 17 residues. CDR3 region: CTSSKDGAGGRDETQYF. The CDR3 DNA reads TGCACCAGCAGCAAAGATGGGGCGGGTGGGAGGGACGAGACCCAGTACTTC.

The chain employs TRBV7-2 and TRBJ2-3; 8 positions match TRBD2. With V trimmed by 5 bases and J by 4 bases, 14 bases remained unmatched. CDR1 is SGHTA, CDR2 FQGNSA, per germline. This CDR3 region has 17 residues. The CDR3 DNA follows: TGTGCCAGCAGCCTATCCGGACTAGCCCTTCCCCCAGATACGCAGTATTTT. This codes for CASSLSGLALPPDTQYF.

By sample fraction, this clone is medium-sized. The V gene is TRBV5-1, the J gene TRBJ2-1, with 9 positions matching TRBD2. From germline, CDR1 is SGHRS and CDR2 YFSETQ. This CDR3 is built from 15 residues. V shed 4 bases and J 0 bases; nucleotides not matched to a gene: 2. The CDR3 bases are TGCGCCAGCAGCCAGCGGGAGGACTCCTACAATGAGCAGTTCTTC. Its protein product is CASSQREDSYNEQFF.

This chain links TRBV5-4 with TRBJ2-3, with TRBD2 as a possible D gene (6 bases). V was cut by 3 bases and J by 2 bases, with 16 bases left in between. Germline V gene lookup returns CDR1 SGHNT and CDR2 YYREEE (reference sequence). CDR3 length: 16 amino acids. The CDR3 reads CASSSGTQVATDTQYF. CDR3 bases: TGTGCCAGCAGCTCCGGGACTCAAGTTGCCACAGATACGCAGTATTTT.